Reported below is one TCR beta chain. The antigen remains undetermined. The method was immunoSEQ multiplex PCR; TCRdb's version includes in-frame clones alone and lacks a portion of them. The sample has more than 130,000 clones; less than 95% are singletons. The data derive from a study of T cell responses to AZD1222 COVID-19 vaccine. Study-wide findings and caveats: Close to half of all spike-specific TCRs reportedly target regions of the variants that are unmutated. Once two AZD1222 doses were given, Spike-specific TCR breadth and depth went up. AZD1222 recipients seropositive at baseline numbered only 6 or 7. The span of vaccine-associated CD4 TCRs extended across spike, with dominance at 160-218 and 743-854.

The J segment lost 5 bases and the V segment lost 3 bases, leaving 9 bases of the junction unmatched. The CDR3 is 16 residues long. Germline V gene sequence: CDR1 KGHDR, CDR2 SFDVKD. This TCR derives from an adult in good health. The rearrangement uses TRBV24-1 and TRBJ2-1; TRBD1 matches 7 bases. The starting material was peripheral blood, obtained on day 0 of AZD1222 vaccination. The CDR3 spells CATSDTRTGANNEQFF. The CDR3 nucleotides read TGTGCCACCAGTGATACCCGGACAGGCGCAAACAATGAGCAGTTCTTC.